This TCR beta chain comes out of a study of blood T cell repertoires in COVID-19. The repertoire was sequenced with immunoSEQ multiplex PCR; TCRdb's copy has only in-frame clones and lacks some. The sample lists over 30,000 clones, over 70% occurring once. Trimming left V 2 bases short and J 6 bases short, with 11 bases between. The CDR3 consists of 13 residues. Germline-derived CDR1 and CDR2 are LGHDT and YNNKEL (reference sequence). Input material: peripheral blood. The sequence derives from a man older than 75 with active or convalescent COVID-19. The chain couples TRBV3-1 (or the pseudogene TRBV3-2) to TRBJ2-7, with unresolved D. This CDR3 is CASSQWRASEQYF. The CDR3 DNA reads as TGTGCCAGCAGCCAATGGAGAGCCAGCGAGCAGTACTTC.